The 21 T cell receptor beta chains below were found in one sample sequenced in a study of blood T cell repertoires in COVID-19. Using immunoSEQ multiplex PCR, the repertoire was profiled, and TCRdb retains in-frame clones only, with some absent. The sample lists around 200,000 clones; about nine tenths were seen once. Sequencing used peripheral blood. These receptors were taken from a man between 18 and 29 years old with active or convalescent COVID-19.

This chain joins TRBV6-5 and TRBJ2-1; D gene ambiguous. V lost 2 bases and J 1 base, leaving 9 bases between the germline ends. The germline V gene encodes CDR1 MNHEY and CDR2 SVGAGI. The CDR3 has 15 amino acids. In DNA form, the CDR3 reads TGTGCCAGCAGTTACGATGGCTCTTCCTACAATGAGCAGTTCTTC. It translates to CASSYDGSSYNEQFF.

This clone was detected once. The chain couples TRBV19 to TRBJ1-1; D perhaps matches TRBD1 (5 bases). Per the germline V gene, CDR1 is LNHDA and CDR2 is SQIVND (reference sequence). Trimming cost V 3 bases and J 7 bases, with 21 bases left between them. The CDR3 runs 16 residues. The CDR3 DNA is TGTGCCAGTAGTATCCGGTTACCCCCCCAGGGAGGTGAAGCTTTCTTT. It specifies CASSIRLPPQGGEAFF.

J is TRBJ2-1 and V is TRBV11-2, with D possibly matching TRBD2 (5 bases). Germline V gene lookup returns CDR1 SGHAT and CDR2 FQNNGV. The germline V and J ends were trimmed by 2 bases and 1 base, with 9 bases remaining between them. This CDR3 is built from 15 residues. The CDR3 loop is CASSLLASSYNEQFF. The CDR3 DNA reads TGTGCCAGCAGCTTACTAGCTTCGTCCTACAATGAGCAGTTCTTC.

This chain links TRBV11-2 with TRBJ2-3; 7 bases line up with TRBD2. CDR1 is SGHAT and CDR2 is FQNNGV in the germline V gene. The V and J ends lost 3 bases and 2 bases, in that order; junction bases with no gene match: 2. The CDR3 extends over 14 amino acids. The CDR3 DNA is TGTGCCAGCAGCTTCCGGGGGGTCACAGATACGCAGTATTTT. It encodes CASSFRGVTDTQYF.

The V gene is TRBV19, the J gene TRBJ2-2; a weak D match, TRBD2 (6 bases). Germline CDR1 is LNHDA and CDR2 is SQIVND (reference sequence). The ends were cut back, 3 bases at V and 4 bases at J, with 15 bases in the middle. The CDR3 runs to 16 residues. The CDR3 coding sequence is TGTGCCAGTAGTATTAGTTTGGCGCGGGGCACCGGGGAGCTGTTTTTT. As protein: CASSISLARGTGELFF. The whole variable domain, filled in from reference TRBV19 and TRBJ2-2, reads DGGITQSPKYLFRKEGQNVTLSCEQNLNHDAMYWYRQDPGQGLRLIYYSQIVNDFQKGDIAEGYSVSREKKESFPLTVTSAQKNPTAFYLCASSISLARGTGELFFGEGSRLTVL.

This chain links TRBV18 with TRBJ1-2; 8 bases are shared with TRBD1. The CDR3 has 14 amino acids. V lost 3 bases, J lost 4 bases, and 4 bases stayed unmatched. Germline assignment: CDR1 KGHSH and CDR2 LQKENI. CDR3 sequence reads: CASSPTGDAYGYTF. The CDR3 DNA reads as TGTGCCAGCTCACCGACAGGGGATGCCTATGGCTACACCTTC. Drawing the rest from reference TRBV18 and TRBJ1-2, the complete variable domain is NAGVMQNPRHLVRRRGQEARLRCSPMKGHSHVYWYRQLPEEGLKFMVYLQKENIIDESGMPKERFSAEFPKEGPSILRIQQVVRGDSAAYFCASSPTGDAYGYTFGSGTRLTVV.

This clone has ten or more counts. The chain uses TRBV19 and TRBJ1-1, with D uncertain. Germline V gives CDR1 LNHDA, CDR2 SQIVND (reference sequence). This CDR3 has 13 residues. With 1 base removed from V and 11 bases from J, the gap between germline ends came to 14 bases. The CDR3 region is CASSIGRASAAFF. The CDR3 nucleotides are TGTGCCAGTAGTATAGGGAGGGCTTCCGCGGCTTTCTTT.

The J gene is TRBJ1-1, the V gene TRBV27; D is possibly TRBD1 (5 bases). Germline V CDR1 and CDR2: MNHEY, SMNVEV (reference sequence). The germline V and J ends were trimmed by 2 bases and 7 bases, with 8 bases remaining between them. This CDR3 comprises 12 residues. The DNA for the CDR3 is TGTGCCAGCAGTTTACAGGGCCATGAAGCTTTCTTT. Translated: CASSLQGHEAFF.

This clone was observed a few times. The J gene is TRBJ1-2, the V gene TRBV5-1; TRBD1 might be the D (6 bases). The CDR3 runs 11 residues. Germline V gives CDR1 SGHRS, CDR2 YFSETQ. V was clipped by 3 bases and J by 8 bases, with 8 bases between them. In DNA, the CDR3 is TGCGCCAGCAGCTCACAGGGCGGCTACACCTTC. It translates to CASSSQGGYTF. Combining the CDR3 with reference TRBV5-1 and TRBJ1-2 gives the whole variable domain KAGVTQTPRYLIKTRGQQVTLSCSPISGHRSVSWYQQTPGQGLQFLFEYFSETQRNKGNFPGRFSGRQFSNSRSEMNVSTLELGDSALYLCASSSQGGYTFGSGTRLTVV.

The chain employs TRBV15 and TRBJ2-2; 8 nucleotides align to TRBD1. The germline gives CDR1 LNHNV, CDR2 YYDKDF (reference sequence). The CDR3 consists of 14 residues. J was trimmed by 5 bases and V by 3 bases; bases with no gene match: 2. CDR3 amino acids: CATSSQGATGELFF. The CDR3 nucleotides read TGTGCCACCAGCAGCCAGGGGGCTACCGGGGAGCTGTTTTTT.

V usage is TRBV9 and J usage is TRBJ2-7; D remains unclear. The germline V gene has CDR1 SGDLS and CDR2 YYNGEE. V was clipped by 0 bases and J by 2 bases, with 9 bases between them. The CDR3 covers 14 residues. CDR3 nucleotide sequence: TGTGCCAGCAGCGTAGGGGCCGGAACCTACGAGCAGTACTTC. Its protein is CASSVGAGTYEQYF.

This rearrangement joins TRBV6-5 to TRBJ1-3, with 7 bases aligning to TRBD1. Germline V lookup: CDR1 MNHEY, CDR2 SVGAGI. This CDR3 contains 15 residues. J gave up 0 bases and V 6 bases, and 5 bases lay outside the gene matches. The CDR3 region is CASSRDSSSGNTIYF. The CDR3 DNA is TGTGCCAGCAGCCGGGACAGCAGCTCTGGAAACACCATATATTTT.

The chain links TRBV5-1 to TRBJ1-3; D is undetermined. Germline-derived CDR1 and CDR2 are SGHRS and YFSETQ. Trimming left V 2 bases short and J 7 bases short, with 13 bases between. This CDR3 contains 14 residues. CDR3 sequence: CASSFRRAANTIYF. Here the CDR3 DNA reads TGCGCCAGCAGCTTCCGGCGGGCGGCCAACACCATATATTTT.

V gene TRBV5-8 combines with J gene TRBJ2-3, with D possibly matching TRBD2 (5 bases). The CDR3 extends over 14 amino acids. Trimming removed 0 bases at V and 5 bases at J, with 10 bases between. Per the germline V gene, CDR1 is SGHTS and CDR2 is YDEGEE. The CDR3 reads CASSLEGSRDTQYF. In DNA form, the CDR3 reads TGTGCCAGCAGCTTGGAAGGGAGTAGAGATACGCAGTATTTT.

The chain carries TRBV5-1 and TRBJ1-1; TRBD1 might be the D (6 bases). The CDR3 has 13 amino acids. CDR1 SGHRS and CDR2 YFSETQ come from the germline V gene. Deletions cut 2 bases from V and 4 bases from J, with 9 bases between. CDR3 protein: CASSLQGSTEAFF. In DNA form, the CDR3 reads TGCGCCAGCAGCTTACAGGGCTCCACTGAAGCTTTCTTT.

This clone was observed a single time. The chain carries TRBV19 and TRBJ2-3; D is ambiguous. V shed 2 bases and J shed 2 bases, with 5 bases lying between them. The CDR3 runs to 13 residues. CDR1 is LNHDA and CDR2 is SQIVND in the germline V gene (reference sequence). Written as DNA, the CDR3 is TGTGCCAGTAGTATATCTTACACAGATACGCAGTATTTT. Its translation: CASSISYTDTQYF.

This sequence joins TRBV7-6 and TRBJ2-2, with TRBD2 matching over 7 bases. This CDR3 has 16 amino acids. The V and J ends lost 5 bases and 5 bases, in that order; junction bases with no gene match: 11. Germline CDR1 SGHVS, CDR2 FNYEAQ. The DNA for the CDR3 is TGTGCCAGCAGCGAGGTGGGAGGGTCTTTAACCGGGGAGCTGTTTTTT. Translating gives CASSEVGGSLTGELFF.

V usage is TRBV7-9 and J usage is TRBJ1-1, with 7 bases fitting TRBD1. Germline V CDR1 and CDR2: SEHNR, FQNEAQ (reference sequence). The CDR3 is 14 amino acids. The ends lost 5 bases at V and 1 base at J; junction bases unmatched: 4. DNA of the CDR3: TGTGCCAGCAGCCCAACAGGGGAGAACACTGAAGCTTTCTTT. Translation gives CASSPTGENTEAFF.

The chain employs TRBV7-2 and TRBJ2-1; D is undetermined. The germline gives CDR1 SGHTA, CDR2 FQGNSA. V shed 3 bases and J shed 9 bases, with 9 bases lying between them. CDR3 length: 12 residues. CDR3 nucleotide sequence: TGTGCCAGCAGCTTTGGCGGCGCTGAGCAGTTCTTC. Translated, it gives CASSFGGAEQFF.

This rearrangement joins TRBV27 to TRBJ1-5; D may be TRBD1 (5 bases). CDR3 length equals 14 residues. Trimming took 8 bases from V and 5 from J, leaving 16 bases between them. Looked up from germline, CDR1 is MNHEY and CDR2 is SMNVEV (reference sequence). The CDR3 reads CASRSGGIDQPQHF. DNA for the CDR3: TGTGCCAGCCGGTCGGGGGGGATCGATCAGCCCCAGCATTTT.

J is TRBJ1-2 and V is TRBV5-4, with 7 bases fitting TRBD1. The germline V gene encodes CDR1 SGHNT and CDR2 YYREEE (reference sequence). This CDR3 spans 12 amino acids. V lost 4 bases, J lost 9 bases, and 6 bases stayed unmatched. CDR3 sequence reads: CASSPNRGSYTF. The CDR3 coding sequence is TGTGCCAGCAGCCCCAACAGGGGTAGCTACACCTTC.